A selection of T cell receptor beta chains follows, all from one sample in a study of CD8 T cells in Susac syndrome. Each CDR3 protein is one row after TCRdb ran MiXCR on the immunoSEQ multiplex PCR reads. The data contain hundreds of thousands of distinct CDR3 sequences, around 95% of them singletons. The source material was CD4+ T cells from PBMCs. Source of these receptors: a human donor with multiple sclerosis. Each CDR3 is given without its conserved first and last residue.

CDR3,J,length,V
ASSQKGGGETQY,TRBJ2-5,12,TRBV4-2
ATARGTAIYGYT,TRBJ1-2,12,TRBV6-5
ASSFTRSSTDTQY,TRBJ2-3,13,TRBV7-2
ASSVARLGQPQH,TRBJ1-5,12,TRBV19
SARDEDRTHSGANVLT,TRBJ2-6,16,TRBV20-1
ASSVAVAGFPWTQY,TRBJ2-5,14,TRBV9
ATSPEQGSTEAF,TRBJ1-1,12,TRBV24-1
ASRPPGRPQPQH,TRBJ1-5,12,TRBV6-6
AWKVTSNDGT,TRBJ1-2,10,TRBV30
SASWASGGLGETQY,TRBJ2-5,14,TRBV20-1
ASSTGHIGTGELF,TRBJ2-2,13,TRBV5-6
RPDDRASTDTQY,TRBJ2-3,12,TRBV20-1
ASRPDSRPTEAF,TRBJ1-1,12,TRBV6-6
ASSPLPGRGSANVLT,TRBJ2-6,15,TRBV7-3
ASSLFGREADTQY,TRBJ2-3,13,TRBV27
ASSMDRAQPQH,TRBJ1-5,11,TRBV19
ASSRRTGHTGELF,TRBJ2-2,13,TRBV12-3/TRBV12-4
ASSLSLPAEQY,TRBJ2-7,11,TRBV27
AWGPGLATTDTQY,TRBJ2-3,13,TRBV30
ASSLGVGRQETQY,TRBJ2-5,13,TRBV27
ASSGGLGEGKNIQY,TRBJ2-4,14,TRBV6-1
ASRGGGGAGYNEQF,TRBJ2-1,14,TRBV27
SAREWLLGPQETQY,TRBJ2-5,14,TRBV20-1
AISDTGASDGYT,TRBJ1-2,12,TRBV10-3
ASRAGTQNSPLH,TRBJ1-6,12,TRBV28
ASADSMTNQPQH,TRBJ1-5,12,TRBV28
ASSQESTDTQY,TRBJ2-3,11,TRBV14
ASSLGGLRKF,TRBJ2-1,10,TRBV5-6
ASSQGVAYNEQF,TRBJ2-1,12,TRBV5-1
ASSRTVNSYEQY,TRBJ2-7,12,TRBV7-8
ASSATQSSYNEQF,TRBJ2-1,13,TRBV27
ASSAPSRDEQY,TRBJ2-7,11,TRBV7-2
ASRRGQGNTEAF,TRBJ1-1,12,TRBV3-1
AWSVRGNQPQH,TRBJ1-5,11,TRBV30
ASLKGGGSSTGNTIY,TRBJ1-3,15,TRBV6-1
ASSVGTVGEKLF,TRBJ1-4,12,TRBV2
SARQGNSNTGELF,TRBJ2-2,13,TRBV20-1
ASSFPGASTDTQY,TRBJ2-3,13,TRBV11-3
ASSPLGAYAGELF,TRBJ2-2,13,TRBV7-8
SVPGGGLGIETQY,TRBJ2-5,13,TRBV29-1
ASSGIAGGTQY,TRBJ2-5,11,TRBV9
ASSSRGSDSPLH,TRBJ1-6,12,TRBV6-2/TRBV6-3
ASSLDTVYGYT,TRBJ1-2,11,TRBV6-5
ASSSGDFYNEQF,TRBJ2-1,12,TRBV5-1
ASSATGNLDNEQF,TRBJ2-1,13,TRBV9
ATSDLRTGDNEQF,TRBJ2-1,13,TRBV24-1
ASSLFIGGAGYGYT,TRBJ1-2,14,TRBV12-3/TRBV12-4
SASRPGETQY,TRBJ2-5,10,TRBV20-1
ASSWSGALY,TRBJ2-7,9,TRBV28
ASSPVRGVNQPQH,TRBJ1-5,13,TRBV28
ASSPRENLGYEQY,TRBJ2-7,13,TRBV27
ASSYIDRWNSPLH,TRBJ1-6,13,TRBV6-2/TRBV6-3
ASSSRTSGNVNEQF,TRBJ2-1,14,TRBV4-1
ASSQAVSDTQY,TRBJ2-3,11,TRBV3-1
ASSQIQGFPPLH,TRBJ1-6,12,TRBV14
ASSQAAGYGYT,TRBJ1-2,11,TRBV3-1
ASSPFTPGTGSYEQY,TRBJ2-7,15,TRBV18
SARAPAGVVDTQY,TRBJ2-3,13,TRBV20-1
ASCWERQDTQY,TRBJ2-3,11,TRBV5-6
ASSLMGMGRRHDIQY,TRBJ2-4,15,TRBV7-2